The entry that follows covers one TCR beta chain sequence. This clonotype turned up a few times. What this receptor recognizes is not known. The input lacks base qualities; no much larger clone sits a single base away. The data are from a study of response to subunit inactivated influenza vaccine (dated by TCRdb to between 2017 and 2018). As for the study more broadly: Deep quantitative T cell receptor repertoire profiling was used in the study to track responses to a trivalent subunit inactivated influenza vaccine. The investigation overall reported the following: According to the authors, only a limited number of new T cells may be recruited by each seasonal influenza vaccination.

From a lookup of the germline V gene, CDR1 and CDR2 are MDHEN and SYDVKM. V is pared back by 5 bases and J by 12 bases, with 14 bases lying between the germline termini. Reading from cysteine to phenylalanine, the CDR3 counts 12 amino acids. Here the CDR3 DNA is all that survives: 36 bases in frame from base 1. To prepare the library, RT-PCR was applied. The sample was run on an Illumina HiSeq 2500. The public reads were reanalyzed by TCRdb: fastp trimming at Q25, MiXCR alignment, in-frame beta chains only. CDR3 protein duplicates are merged, each entry listing the most common genes and DNA. In all, the sample holds 550,000 to 600,000 distinct CDR3 sequences, and 10% to 15% of those were seen once. The ten largest clones add up to 10% of the sample.

Material: PBMCs from blood, obtained on the day of vaccination. This receptor was taken from a man between 50 and 59 years old who received an inactivated influenza vaccine. Donor details come from another sample of the same person, matched by shared clones. Rearrangement joined TRBV28 to TRBJ2-1, with a weak D call of TRBD2 (5 bases match). The base sequence is TGTGCCAGCAGTAACCCCGGGATTGGGCAGTTCTTC. It encodes CASSNPGIGQFF.